What follows describes a single TCR beta chain. Some clones are missing from TCRdb's copy, which holds only in-frame ones; the method was immunoSEQ multiplex PCR. The profile shows fewer than 80,000 clones, 95% to 98% of them singletons. This CDR3 spans 15 amino acids. Trimming took off 5 bases at V and 1 base at J, with 9 bases between the two ends. Germline CDR1 MNHEY, CDR2 SMNVEV (reference sequence). The sample is drawn from a study of Tregs in tolerant kidney transplant recipients. CD4+CD25+CD127- Tregs, CD4+CD25- non-Tregs, CD4 and CD8 cells were sorted. The sequencing used CD4+ T cells from blood, collected before the transplant. V usage is TRBV27 and J usage is TRBJ2-6, with D perhaps TRBD2 (5 bases). The origin of this receptor is a human donor who received a combined kidney and bone marrow transplant. The CDR3 region has the DNA TGTGCCAGCAGTCCCGAGGGATCTGGGGCCAACGTCCTGACTTTC. Its protein product is CASSPEGSGANVLTF.